This is a list of T cell receptor beta chains from one sample in a study of cytomegalovirus exposure and HLA in healthy donors. Sequencing was performed with immunoSEQ multiplex PCR; in TCRdb, only in-frame clones are kept and a portion is missing. This table has 120,000 to 150,000 clones, 84% appearing once. Material for sequencing was PBMCs. The receptors originated from a boy aged 2 to 10 in good health and CMV-seronegative. Each CDR3 is given with its conserved first and last residue. A D gene is named only where the DNA matches it firmly. Size is stated for part of the rows, as once, few or many counts, or as a class when the clone is expanded.

D: TRBD1
size: .
V: TRBV11-2
J: TRBJ2-3
DNA: TGTAGCGGGACAGGGGGGGCAGATACGCAGTATTTT
CDR3: CSGTGGADTQYF

D: .
size: .
V: TRBV18
J: TRBJ2-2
DNA: TGTGCCAGCTCACCAACGGGGTCAGGCACCGGGGAGCTGTTTTTT
CDR3: CASSPTGSGTGELFF

D: TRBD1
size: .
V: TRBV9
J: TRBJ1-1
DNA: TGTGCCAGCAGCGGTTACAGGGGTGGCACTGAAGCTTTCTTT
CDR3: CASSGYRGGTEAFF

D: .
size: .
V: TRBV29-1
J: TRBJ2-1
DNA: TGCAGCGTTGAAGGGAGGATTTCAGATTCATACAATGAGCAGTTCTTC
CDR3: CSVEGRISDSYNEQFF

D: TRBD1
size: .
V: TRBV28
J: TRBJ2-2
DNA: TGTGCCAGCAGTTCGGACAGGCTATACACCGGGGAGCTGTTTTTT
CDR3: CASSSDRLYTGELFF

D: .
size: once
V: TRBV6-1
J: TRBJ2-1
DNA: TGTGCCAGCAGGCGCGAACCAGGGGCCTACAATGAGCAGTTCTTC
CDR3: CASRREPGAYNEQFF

D: .
size: .
V: TRBV18
J: TRBJ2-5
DNA: TGTGCCAGCTCACCACAGGGACTCCAAGAGACCCAGTACTTC
CDR3: CASSPQGLQETQYF

D: TRBD1
size: .
V: TRBV7-2
J: TRBJ2-7
DNA: TGTGCCAGCAGCTCTGGGTGGACAGGTAAAATCTACGAGCAGTACTTC
CDR3: CASSSGWTGKIYEQYF

D: TRBD2
size: .
V: TRBV29-1
J: TRBJ2-3
DNA: TGCAGCGGTGGGGCGGGGAGGGGAACGGTTAGAGATACGCAGTATTTT
CDR3: CSGGAGRGTVRDTQYF

D: TRBD2
size: few
V: TRBV27
J: TRBJ2-7
DNA: TGTGCCAGCAGTGCAAAAGAAACTAGCGGGAGGGGCGAGCAGTACTTC
CDR3: CASSAKETSGRGEQYF

D: .
size: .
V: TRBV7-7
J: TRBJ2-5
DNA: TGTGCCAGCAGCTTAGCGCGGGAAGAGACCCAGTACTTC
CDR3: CASSLAREETQYF

D: TRBD1
size: .
V: TRBV11-3
J: TRBJ1-5
DNA: TGTGCCAGCAGCTTAGAAATAGGGACAGGCAGTCAGCCCCAGCATTTT
CDR3: CASSLEIGTGSQPQHF

D: TRBD2
size: few
V: TRBV7-3
J: TRBJ2-7
DNA: TGTGCCAGCAGTAGGACTAGCGGGGGGGCCAACGAGCAGTACTTC
CDR3: CASSRTSGGANEQYF

D: .
size: few
V: TRBV6-5
J: TRBJ2-7
DNA: TGTGCCAGCAGTTACTCGCCGAGCTCCTACGAGCAGTACTTC
CDR3: CASSYSPSSYEQYF

D: .
size: .
V: TRBV21-1
J: TRBJ1-2
DNA: TGTGCCAGCAGCAAAGTGGAAGGGGGCTATGGCTACACCTTC
CDR3: CASSKVEGGYGYTF

D: .
size: .
V: TRBV9
J: TRBJ2-6
DNA: TGTGCCAGCAGCGTCAACATTGTGGGGGCCAACGTCCTGACTTTC
CDR3: CASSVNIVGANVLTF

D: TRBD1
size: .
V: TRBV7-9
J: TRBJ1-4
DNA: TGTGCCAGCAGCTCGTCAGGGGGCCAAAAACTGTTTTTT
CDR3: CASSSSGGQKLFF

D: .
size: .
V: TRBV11-3
J: TRBJ2-4
DNA: TGTGCCAGCAGCTTAGTATCCAGGGGTTCGAGCATTCAGTACTTC
CDR3: CASSLVSRGSSIQYF

D: .
size: .
V: TRBV2
J: TRBJ1-6
DNA: TGTGCCAGCAGTGTCTTTGCAGTAAATTCACCCCTCCACTTT
CDR3: CASSVFAVNSPLHF

D: .
size: .
V: TRBV28
J: TRBJ1-5
DNA: TGTGCCGTCGGCAGGGACAATCAGCCCCAGCATTTT
CDR3: CAVGRDNQPQHF

D: TRBD2
size: .
V: TRBV4-3
J: TRBJ2-7
DNA: TGCGCCAGCAGCCAAGATCTCCCGCCCGGCTGGGCGGGAGGGCTCGAGCAGTACTTC
CDR3: CASSQDLPPGWAGGLEQYF

D: .
size: .
V: TRBV7-2
J: TRBJ1-5
DNA: TGTGCCAGCAGCCAGGAGGGAGGTCAGCCCCAGCATTTT
CDR3: CASSQEGGQPQHF

D: .
size: .
V: TRBV7-2
J: TRBJ1-2
DNA: TGTGCCAGCAGCTTAAACACCCCCTATGGCTACACCTTC
CDR3: CASSLNTPYGYTF

D: .
size: .
V: TRBV18
J: TRBJ1-2
DNA: TGTGCCAGCTCACCACTTTCAATTCATCTGCGTTTAGCATCTGGCTACACCTTC
CDR3: CASSPLSIHLRLASGYTF

D: .
size: .
V: TRBV27
J: TRBJ2-7
DNA: TGTGCCAGCAGTCCGGAGTATTCTCCTATTGGGGAGCAGTACTTC
CDR3: CASSPEYSPIGEQYF

D: .
size: .
V: TRBV5-4
J: TRBJ1-2
DNA: TGTGCCAGCAGCTTGTTCCCACAGGGCAACTATGGCTACACCTTC
CDR3: CASSLFPQGNYGYTF

D: TRBD1
size: .
V: TRBV7-9
J: TRBJ2-3
DNA: TGTGCCAGCAGCAAAGTGGGGACAGGGGGCGCGGATACGCAGTATTTT
CDR3: CASSKVGTGGADTQYF

D: TRBD2
size: .
V: TRBV5-6
J: TRBJ2-5
DNA: TGTGCCAGCAGCGAACTAGCGGGAGGGGTTGCGACCCAGTACTTC
CDR3: CASSELAGGVATQYF

D: TRBD2
size: .
V: TRBV5-4
J: TRBJ2-1
DNA: TGTGCCAGCAGATCTAGCGGGGGGAGTGGGAATGAGCAGTTCTTC
CDR3: CASRSSGGSGNEQFF

D: .
size: .
V: TRBV11-2
J: TRBJ2-5
DNA: TGTGCCAGCAGCTTAGTAGGAGAAGAGACCCAGTACTTC
CDR3: CASSLVGEETQYF

D: .
size: .
V: TRBV18
J: TRBJ2-1
DNA: TGTGCCAGCTCGCCCGGACTGGACGATGAGCAGTTCTTC
CDR3: CASSPGLDDEQFF

D: .
size: few
V: TRBV5-6
J: TRBJ2-3
DNA: TGTGCCAGCAGCTCTCTGACAGAACCATCAGATACGCAGTATTTT
CDR3: CASSSLTEPSDTQYF

D: .
size: .
V: TRBV6-1
J: TRBJ2-7
DNA: TGTGCCAGCAGTCTCAACAGCCAATACGAGCAGTACTTC
CDR3: CASSLNSQYEQYF

D: TRBD2
size: .
V: TRBV10-1
J: TRBJ2-5
DNA: TGCGCCAGCAGTGAGTCCCGGACTAGCGGGATAGGGTCCCAGTACTTC
CDR3: CASSESRTSGIGSQYF

D: .
size: .
V: TRBV11-3
J: TRBJ2-7
DNA: TGTGCCAGCAGCTTCGGTTACGGGGTTTACGAGCAGTACTTC
CDR3: CASSFGYGVYEQYF

D: TRBD2
size: .
V: TRBV11-2
J: TRBJ2-7
DNA: TGTGCCAGCAGCTTAACGGCTAGCGGGGGGTCTCCCTACGAGCAGTACTTC
CDR3: CASSLTASGGSPYEQYF

D: TRBD1
size: once
V: TRBV7-9
J: TRBJ2-7
DNA: TGTGCCAGCAGCTACCAAGGGGGCTACTACGAGCAGTACTTC
CDR3: CASSYQGGYYEQYF

D: TRBD2
size: .
V: TRBV6-4
J: TRBJ2-1
DNA: TGTGCCAGCAGCACGGGTAAAGCGGGGGATGAGCAGTTCTTC
CDR3: CASSTGKAGDEQFF

D: TRBD1
size: .
V: TRBV6-1
J: TRBJ2-7
DNA: TGTGCCAGCAGTGAGGGACAGGGAAGGTCCTACGAGCAGTACTTC
CDR3: CASSEGQGRSYEQYF

D: .
size: .
V: TRBV28
J: TRBJ1-2
DNA: TGTGCCAGCAGTCCGGACAGATACTATGGCTACACCTTC
CDR3: CASSPDRYYGYTF

D: TRBD2
size: .
V: TRBV2
J: TRBJ2-3
DNA: TGTGCCAGCAGTTCCCTAGCGGGAGGGGCCACAGATACGCAGTATTTT
CDR3: CASSSLAGGATDTQYF

D: .
size: .
V: TRBV19
J: TRBJ1-2
DNA: TGTGCCAGTAGTATTCAGCGGGTAGGAGGCTACACCTTC
CDR3: CASSIQRVGGYTF

D: .
size: few
V: TRBV29-1
J: TRBJ1-1
DNA: TGCAGCGTCCTCATCCCTACAGGGAACACTGAAGCTTTCTTT
CDR3: CSVLIPTGNTEAFF

D: TRBD2
size: few
V: TRBV9
J: TRBJ2-2
DNA: TGTGCCAGCAGCGTAGGCGGGAGGGCCGGGGAGCTGTTTTTT
CDR3: CASSVGGRAGELFF

D: .
size: .
V: TRBV4-1
J: TRBJ2-1
DNA: TGCGCCAGCAGCCAAGTTGGGGCAGGTTACGAGCAGTTCTTC
CDR3: CASSQVGAGYEQFF

D: TRBD1
size: .
V: TRBV7-9
J: TRBJ2-1
DNA: TGTGCCAGCAGCTTAGAAGGGACAGCTTACAATGAGCAGTTCTTC
CDR3: CASSLEGTAYNEQFF

D: TRBD1
size: .
V: TRBV14
J: TRBJ1-1
DNA: TGTGCCAGCAGCCATCCGGGACAGGGGGCGGGGGTGAACACTGAAGCTTTCTTT
CDR3: CASSHPGQGAGVNTEAFF

D: .
size: few
V: TRBV6-6
J: TRBJ1-1
DNA: TGTGCCAGCAGTCCAGACACTTACACTGAAGCTTTCTTT
CDR3: CASSPDTYTEAFF

D: .
size: .
V: TRBV7-2
J: TRBJ1-4
DNA: TGTGCCAGCAGCGCCGATTTGTCGGGAGAAAAACTGTTTTTT
CDR3: CASSADLSGEKLFF

D: .
size: .
V: TRBV7-3
J: TRBJ2-7
DNA: TGTGCCAGCAGCAGACAGGTGACCTACGAGCAGTACTTC
CDR3: CASSRQVTYEQYF

D: .
size: .
V: TRBV5-6
J: TRBJ2-7
DNA: TGTGCCAGCAGCTTGGACGGTTACTACGAGCAGTACTTC
CDR3: CASSLDGYYEQYF

D: TRBD1
size: once
V: TRBV28
J: TRBJ2-7
DNA: TGTGCCAGCAAATCAAGGCCCGGGACAGAGAGCTCCTACGAGCAGTACTTC
CDR3: CASKSRPGTESSYEQYF

D: .
size: .
V: TRBV14
J: TRBJ1-2
DNA: TGTGCCAGCAGCCCCGATGAACAGTACGGCTACACCTTC
CDR3: CASSPDEQYGYTF

D: .
size: .
V: TRBV7-2
J: TRBJ2-7
DNA: TGTGCCAGCAGCTTAGGAGCGGGTGGCCTTTACGAGCAGTACTTC
CDR3: CASSLGAGGLYEQYF

D: .
size: .
V: TRBV28
J: TRBJ2-7
DNA: TGTGCCAGCAGTTTAACAGGGAAGCACGAGCAGTACTTC
CDR3: CASSLTGKHEQYF

D: .
size: .
V: TRBV12-5
J: TRBJ1-1
DNA: TGTGCTAGTGGTTTGGCCCAGGGGCTGAACACTGAAGCTTTCTTT
CDR3: CASGLAQGLNTEAFF